A selection of T cell receptor beta chains follows, all from one sample in a study of lymphopenia after photon versus proton radiotherapy. Profiled with immunoSEQ multiplex PCR; TCRdb holds only in-frame clones, not every one. The sample contains 150,000 to 200,000 clones, 88% of which appear only once. The sample consisted of peripheral blood, taken from a patient treated with photon-based radiotherapy. These receptors all stem from a man aged 45-60 years with gastric cancer. Both conserved end residues are part of each CDR3. D genes are given only for firm matches. Rows give clone size only sometimes, using once, few, many, or a class for an expanded clone.

abundance	v_gene	j_gene	d_gene	CDR3nt	CDR3aa
NA	TRBV11-2	TRBJ2-3	NA	TGTGCCAGCACCTCGACGGGACATTTGGGCACAGATACGCAGTATTTT	CASTSTGHLGTDTQYF
NA	TRBV29-1	TRBJ2-6	TRBD1	TGCAGCGCCCTTGACAGGGTCGGGGCCAACGTCCTGACTTTC	CSALDRVGANVLTF
NA	TRBV18	TRBJ1-5	NA	TGTGCCAGCTCACCACCTAACGGGGCAGCAGGTCAGCCCCAGCATTTT	CASSPPNGAAGQPQHF
NA	TRBV28	TRBJ1-1	TRBD1	TGTGCCAGCAGTCTCGGGACAGCATCGGACACTGAAGCTTTCTTT	CASSLGTASDTEAFF
NA	TRBV4-1	TRBJ2-7	NA	TGCGCCAGCAGCCAAGTGGTGCTATACTACGAGCAGTACTTC	CASSQVVLYYEQYF
NA	TRBV9	TRBJ2-3	NA	TGTGCCAGCAGCGTAGAACATCGCACAGATACGCAGTATTTT	CASSVEHRTDTQYF
once	TRBV6-1	TRBJ2-2	NA	TGTGCCAGCTCGCGTAGGGCCCAGAACACCGGGGAGCTGTTTTTT	CASSRRAQNTGELFF
NA	TRBV5-5	TRBJ2-1	TRBD2	TGTGCCAGCAGCTTGACGAGGCTAGCGGGAACGAATGAGCAGTTCTTC	CASSLTRLAGTNEQFF
NA	TRBV6-6	TRBJ1-4	NA	TGTGCCAGCAGTTACTCGGGGACTAGAGCTAATGAAAAACTGTTTTTT	CASSYSGTRANEKLFF
NA	TRBV5-4	TRBJ1-3	NA	TGTGCCAGCAGCACGTGGGTCGGAAACACCATATATTTT	CASSTWVGNTIYF
NA	TRBV15	TRBJ2-7	NA	TGTGCCACCAGCAGAGTACTAGCAGGCGAGCAGTACTTC	CATSRVLAGEQYF
NA	TRBV4-1	TRBJ1-2	NA	TGCGCCAGCAGCCAAGGGGGCGGCACCCCCACCGTCGACTACACCTTC	CASSQGGGTPTVDYTF
NA	TRBV6-4	TRBJ2-1	TRBD2	TGTGCCAGCAGCGTGCGGGGGAGCTCCTACAATGAGCAGTTCTTC	CASSVRGSSYNEQFF
once	TRBV7-9	TRBJ2-7	TRBD2	TGTGCCAGCAGCTTAGCGCGGGCGGGAGCCGGCGAGCAGTACTTC	CASSLARAGAGEQYF
NA	TRBV18	TRBJ2-2	TRBD1	TGTGCCAGCTTTCACGTGAACCGGGACAGGTCAGCCACTCACACCGGGGAGCTGTTTTTT	CASFHVNRDRSATHTGELFF
NA	TRBV30	TRBJ2-7	NA	TGTGCCTGGAGTGTTATAGGGGCGCGGGAGCAGTACTTC	CAWSVIGAREQYF
NA	TRBV11-2	TRBJ1-1	NA	TGTGCCAGCAGCTCCCGGGGGGGGCACACTGAAGCTTTCTTT	CASSSRGGHTEAFF
NA	TRBV7-2	TRBJ2-1	TRBD2	TGTGCCAGCAGCCGGACTAGCGGGGGAACCCATGAGCAGTTCTTC	CASSRTSGGTHEQFF
NA	TRBV6-6	TRBJ2-7	TRBD2	TGTGCCAGCAGTTACTCTAGCGGGAGGAAGGACGAGCAGTACTTC	CASSYSSGRKDEQYF
NA	TRBV28	TRBJ1-2	TRBD1	TGTGCCAGCAGTTCGGACAGGATCTATGGCTACACCTTC	CASSSDRIYGYTF
NA	TRBV5-4	TRBJ2-3	NA	TGTGCCAGCAGCTTTTACAGGGGAGGGAGCACAGATACGCAGTATTTT	CASSFYRGGSTDTQYF
once	TRBV6-5	TRBJ1-2	NA	TGTGCCAGCAGCCTGGATGGAGCTAACTATGGCTACACCTTC	CASSLDGANYGYTF
NA	TRBV5-1	TRBJ1-1	NA	TGCGCCAGCAGCTTGGTCGGAGGGACGAACACTGAAGCTTTCTTT	CASSLVGGTNTEAFF
NA	TRBV7-8	TRBJ2-7	TRBD1	TGTGCCAGCAGCTTAGTGGGGACAGGGACCTACGAGCAGTACTTC	CASSLVGTGTYEQYF
NA	TRBV28	TRBJ1-4	NA	TGTGCCAGCAGTTTAGTTGGAGAAAAACTGTTTTTT	CASSLVGEKLFF
NA	TRBV7-2	TRBJ2-3	NA	TGTGCCAGCAGCCCCGCCCCGCGGAGGAAGGCAGATACGCAGTATTTT	CASSPAPRRKADTQYF
NA	TRBV6-5	TRBJ1-5	TRBD1	TGTGCCAGCAGCCCGGGACAGGGGGGGCAGCCCCAGCATTTT	CASSPGQGGQPQHF
NA	TRBV7-7	TRBJ1-1	TRBD1	TGTGCCAGCAGCTTATCGCACCGAGGGACAGGGGACGGCACCAACACTGAAGCTTTCTTT	CASSLSHRGTGDGTNTEAFF